This T cell receptor (beta chain) is drawn from a study of T cell responses to AZD1222 COVID-19 vaccine. Sequencing used immunoSEQ multiplex PCR; TCRdb keeps in-frame clones, though not all of them. Of around 120,000 clones detected, approximately 94% appear once; the ten largest clones hold approximately 5.1%. Points from the study as a whole: Baseline seropositivity occurred in only a handful of AZD1222 recipients. Spike-specific TCR breadth and depth were elevated following two AZD1222 doses.

About this clone itself: What it binds is not known.

The CDR3 has 15 residues. Germline loops: CDR1 SEHNR, CDR2 FQNEAQ (reference sequence). V was pared by 7 bases and J by 0 bases, with 12 bases between. Second-dose groups at about 4 or about 12 weeks were pooled. This rearrangement joins TRBV7-9 to TRBJ2-2; D might be TRBD2 (5 bases). This sample comprised peripheral blood, obtained 28 days after the second AZD1222 dose. The sequence was collected from an adult who received the AZD1222 COVID-19 vaccine. The DNA of the CDR3 is TGTGCCAGCACCCGGGGTGGACCGAACACCGGGGAGCTGTTTTTT. As protein: CASTRGGPNTGELFF. The full variable domain, completed using reference TRBV7-9 and TRBJ2-2, is DTGVSQNPRHKITKRGQNVTFRCDPISEHNRLYWYRQTLGQGPEFLTYFQNEAQLEKSRLLSDRFSAERPKGSFSTLEIQRTEQGDSAMYLCASTRGGPNTGELFFGEGSRLTVL.